A single sample is the source of the 31 T cell receptor beta chains below, sequenced in a study of OX40 agonist ivuxolimab in advanced cancers. TCRdb's copy holds only in-frame clones and misses some; the assay was immunoSEQ multiplex PCR. The sample includes tens of thousands of clones, roughly 85% seen only once; the top ten take around 3.5%. The sample consisted of CD4+ or CD8+ T cells sorted from blood, taken in a trial of the OX40 agonist ivuxolimab. These receptors were collected from an adult with an advanced solid tumor such as melanoma, head and neck, liver or kidney cancer.

This clone came up once. The chain recombines TRBV18 with TRBJ1-2; no reliable D call. Germline V gene sequence: CDR1 KGHSH, CDR2 LQKENI. Trimming took off 0 bases at V and 7 bases at J, with 12 bases between the two ends. The CDR3 spans 14 residues. CDR3 DNA sequence: TGTGCCAGCTCACCACCATACGGGGTTTTTGGCTACACCTTC. Translating it yields CASSPPYGVFGYTF. Full variable domain (remainder filled in from reference TRBV18 and TRBJ1-2): NAGVMQNPRHLVRRRGQEARLRCSPMKGHSHVYWYRQLPEEGLKFMVYLQKENIIDESGMPKERFSAEFPKEGPSILRIQQVVRGDSAAYFCASSPPYGVFGYTFGSGTRLTVV.

This chain connects TRBV4-1 to TRBJ1-1; D gene ambiguous. This CDR3 comprises 15 residues. Trimming took off 0 bases at V and 3 bases at J, with 11 bases between the two ends. Germline CDR1 reads MGHRA; CDR2 reads YSYEKL. The CDR3 protein is CASSQDRPADTEAFF. The DNA of the CDR3 is TGCGCCAGCAGCCAAGATAGGCCCGCCGACACTGAAGCTTTCTTT.

This CDR3 is CASSGRVRGARQPQHF. Written as DNA, the CDR3 is TGTGCCAGTAGTGGACGGGTCCGAGGGGCAAGGCAGCCCCAGCATTTT. The gene calls are TRBV19 and TRBJ1-5, with TRBD1 as a possible D gene (5 bases). The CDR3 is made up of 16 amino acids. V was shortened by 5 bases and J by 7 bases, with 21 bases between the two germline ends. Germline CDR1 and CDR2: LNHDA and SQIVND (reference sequence).

A single count supports this clone. The gene calls are TRBV28 and TRBJ2-1, with TRBD1 matching 8 bases. Germline V lookup: CDR1 MDHEN, CDR2 SYDVKM. The CDR3 has 17 amino acids. Trimming took 6 bases from V and 1 from J; bases not matched to a gene: 11. CDR3 nucleotide sequence: TGTGCCAGCAGCCCACACTTGGACAGGGAATCCTACAATGAGCAGTTCTTC. It is translated as CASSPHLDRESYNEQFF. The full variable domain, with the rest looked up from reference TRBV28 and TRBJ2-1, is DVKVTQSSRYLVKRTGEKVFLECVQDMDHENMFWYRQDPGLGLRLIYFSYDVKMKEKGDIPEGYSVSREKKERFSLILESASTNQTSMYLCASSPHLDRESYNEQFFGPGTRLTVL.

The genes are TRBV5-4 and TRBJ1-4; tentatively, D is TRBD1 (5 bases). Trimming left V 1 base short and J 5 bases short, with 9 bases between. The CDR3 sequence is 14 residues long. CDR1 SGHNT and CDR2 YYREEE come from the germline V gene (reference sequence). The CDR3 sequence: CASSLQGINEKLFF. The CDR3 nucleotides read TGTGCCAGCAGCTTGCAGGGCATAAATGAAAAACTGTTTTTT.

The rearrangement joins TRBV20-1 to TRBJ2-3; D is unclear. The CDR3 consists of 10 residues. Germline-derived CDR1 and CDR2 are DFQATT and SNEGSKA (reference sequence). The germline V and J ends were trimmed by 2 bases and 6 bases, with 3 bases remaining between them. The CDR3 DNA is TGCAGTGCTAGAATGGATACGCAGTATTTT. Translated, it gives CSARMDTQYF.

V usage is TRBV27 and J usage is TRBJ2-5; 9 nucleotides align to TRBD1. The J call is uncertain, as TRBJ2-7 better fits the DNA end. In germline, CDR1 is MNHEY, CDR2 SMNVEV (reference sequence). There are 14 residues in the CDR3. CDR3 bases: TGTGCCAGCAGTTTAGGACAGGGGCAGGACGAGCAGTACTTC. It encodes CASSLGQGQDEQYF.

The chain has TRBV28 and TRBJ2-2, with TRBD1 matching 9 bases. The CDR3 has 14 amino acids. J was trimmed by 4 bases and V by 6 bases; bases with no gene match: 3. The germline CDR1 and CDR2 sequences are MDHEN and SYDVKM. The DNA for the CDR3 is TGTGCCAGCAGGCGGACAGGGGTCACCGGGGAGCTGTTTTTT. It encodes CASRRTGVTGELFF.

V and J are TRBV6-1 and TRBJ2-7; 8 bases agree with TRBD1. This CDR3 spans 15 amino acids. V shed 4 bases, J shed 4 bases, and the junction held 9 bases outside the gene matches. The V gene's germline CDR1 is MNHNS and CDR2 SASEGT. The CDR3 loop reads CASSVRTGSGYEQYF. The CDR3 coding sequence is TGTGCCAGCAGTGTCCGGACAGGGTCGGGTTACGAGCAGTACTTC.

The rearrangement joins TRBV28 to TRBJ2-7; 9 nucleotides match TRBD1. The germline gives CDR1 MDHEN, CDR2 SYDVKM. The V segment lost 4 bases and the J segment 1 base; nucleotides outside the gene matches: 8. The length of the CDR3 is 16 residues. DNA of the CDR3: TGTGCCAGCAGTTGGAGCCCCGGGACAGGGTCCTACGAGCAGTACTTC. Protein product: CASSWSPGTGSYEQYF.

J is TRBJ2-3 and V is TRBV7-9; 9 bases agree with TRBD2. Trimming took 3 bases from V and 4 from J; bases not matched to a gene: 11. The CDR3 covers 17 residues. CDR1 SEHNR and CDR2 FQNEAQ come from the germline V gene (reference sequence). Written as DNA, the CDR3 is TGTGCCAGCAGCTTGGGGTCGCGGGGGGGCTTCCCAGATACGCAGTATTTT. Its protein product is CASSLGSRGGFPDTQYF.

The chain combines TRBV29-1 with TRBJ1-4; 7 nucleotides line up with TRBD1. Germline-derived CDR1 and CDR2 are SQVTM and ANQGSEA. CDR3 length equals 13 residues. J gave up 5 bases and V 6 bases, and 6 bases lay outside the gene matches. CDR3 in DNA: TGCAGCGTCGAGGGGGCGCGGAATGAAAAACTGTTTTTT. Translating gives CSVEGARNEKLFF.

The gene calls are TRBV28 and TRBJ2-1; D not certain. With 5 bases removed from V and 5 bases from J, the gap between germline ends came to 7 bases. The CDR3 contains 12 residues. From germline, CDR1 is MDHEN and CDR2 SYDVKM. The CDR3 region is CASSLRHNEQFF. DNA for the CDR3: TGTGCCAGCAGTCTCCGGCACAATGAGCAGTTCTTC.

This sequence joins TRBV19 and TRBJ1-3; D remains ambiguous. The V gene lost 0 bases and the J gene lost 0 bases, with 9 bases spanning the gap. Per the germline V gene, CDR1 is LNHDA and CDR2 is SQIVND (reference sequence). The CDR3 loop spans 16 amino acids. CDR3 nucleotide sequence: TGTGCCAGTAGTATAGACGGCCGCCACTCTGGAAACACCATATATTTT. Encoded protein: CASSIDGRHSGNTIYF.

V usage is TRBV28 and J usage is TRBJ2-3; 12 bases match TRBD2. Looked up from germline, CDR1 is MDHEN and CDR2 is SYDVKM. The CDR3 length is 17 residues. Unmatched junction bases numbered 7, after V lost 1 base and J lost 5 bases. In DNA, the CDR3 is TGTGCCAGCAGTTTATTTCCTAGCGGGAGGGCCGGAGATACGCAGTATTTT. Its protein is CASSLFPSGRAGDTQYF.

This clone appeared a few times. The chain recombines TRBV7-3 with TRBJ2-7; D tentatively reads TRBD1 or TRBD2 (6 bases each). The CDR3 covers 16 residues. Trimming cost V 5 bases and J 5 bases, with 22 bases left between them. Per germline, CDR1 SGHTA and CDR2 FQGTGA. The CDR3 nucleotides are TGTGCCAGCAGCCCCTCGGGGGCGTCAGGGGCTCACGAGCAGTACTTC. Translation: CASSPSGASGAHEQYF.

This chain links TRBV4-1 with TRBJ1-5; 7 bases fit TRBD1. The germline V gene encodes CDR1 MGHRA and CDR2 YSYEKL. The length of the CDR3 is 15 residues. The ends lost 2 bases at V and 6 bases at J; junction bases unmatched: 7. CDR3 sequence: CASSQQGQPFQPQHF. The CDR3, as DNA: TGCGCCAGCAGCCAACAGGGACAGCCCTTTCAGCCCCAGCATTTT.

This chain connects TRBV4-2 to TRBJ2-7; D not resolved. Trimming took 5 bases from V and 1 from J, leaving 15 bases between them. Germline values: CDR1 LGHNA, CDR2 YNFKEQ. The CDR3 has 15 residues. The CDR3 loop reads CASSLVDGPSYEQYF. The CDR3 nucleotides are TGTGCCAGCAGCTTGGTCGACGGTCCTTCCTACGAGCAGTACTTC.

The genes are TRBV29-1 and TRBJ2-5, with TRBD2 as a possible D gene (6 bases). Germline CDR1 and CDR2: SQVTM and ANQGSEA. This CDR3 is built from 12 residues. The germline V and J ends were trimmed by 4 bases and 5 bases, with 11 bases remaining between them. CDR3 DNA: TGCAGCGTTGTGGCGGGATCGGAGACCCAGTACTTC. Amino acids: CSVVAGSETQYF. Using reference TRBV29-1 and TRBJ2-5 for the parts outside the CDR3, the full variable domain is SAVISQKPSRDICQRGTSLTIQCQVDSQVTMMFWYRQQPGQSLTLIATANQGSEATYESGFVIDKFPISRPNLTFSTLTVSNMSPEDSSIYLCSVVAGSETQYFGPGTRLLVL.

V usage is TRBV2 and J usage is TRBJ1-4, with 11 bases fitting TRBD1. J gave up 2 bases and V 6 bases, and 8 bases lay outside the gene matches. Germline assignment: CDR1 SNHLY and CDR2 FYNNEI. The CDR3 runs 17 residues. DNA for the CDR3: TGTGCCAGCAGGTCGGGACAGGGGGGAAGGACTAATGAAAAACTGTTTTTT. It specifies CASRSGQGGRTNEKLFF.

In DNA form, the CDR3 reads TGTGCCAGCAGTAGACCCCCCGCTGGAGAGACCCAGTACTTC. This translates into CASSRPPAGETQYF. J is TRBJ2-5 and V is TRBV6-1, with D uncertain. Germline V gene data show CDR1 as MNHNS and CDR2 as SASEGT. Trimming left V 5 bases short and J 4 bases short, with 14 bases between. This CDR3 is built from 14 residues.

The chain combines TRBV14 with TRBJ2-7; D is undetermined. Germline V lookup: CDR1 SGHDN, CDR2 FVKESK. The V end lost 3 bases, the J end lost 3 bases, and 3 bases lay between the germline ends. The CDR3 has 11 residues. The CDR3 region has the DNA TGTGCCAGCAGCCAGATCTACGAGCAGTACTTC. It encodes CASSQIYEQYF.

This sequence joins TRBV4-1 and TRBJ2-7, with 12 positions matching TRBD1. Germline loops: CDR1 MGHRA, CDR2 YSYEKL. This CDR3 spans 15 amino acids. V lost 4 bases to trimming and J lost 5 bases; unmatched junction nucleotides: 6. The CDR3 sequence: CASSPGTGGVDEQYF. CDR3 bases: TGCGCCAGCAGCCCCGGGACAGGGGGCGTAGACGAGCAGTACTTC.

This chain joins TRBV2 and TRBJ1-2; TRBD1 might be the D (6 bases). The germline V gene encodes CDR1 SNHLY and CDR2 FYNNEI. V was shortened by 2 bases and J by 8 bases, with 15 bases between the two germline ends. There are 14 residues in the CDR3. This chain's CDR3 is CASSEWRQEGGYTF. CDR3 in DNA: TGTGCCAGCAGTGAATGGAGACAGGAGGGAGGCTACACCTTC.

The gene calls are TRBV29-1 and TRBJ2-7; possible D gene TRBD2, 5 bases. Germline assignment: CDR1 SQVTM and CDR2 ANQGSEA. The germline V and J ends were trimmed by 3 bases and 4 bases, with 10 bases remaining between them. This CDR3 is built from 12 residues. The CDR3 here is CSVDPGKYEQYF. CDR3 in DNA: TGCAGCGTTGATCCGGGGAAGTACGAGCAGTACTTC.

This sequence joins TRBV25-1 and TRBJ2-7, with 13 bases identical to TRBD2. The germline V gene encodes CDR1 MGHDK and CDR2 SYGVNS. V lost 5 bases, J lost 2 bases, and 3 bases stayed unmatched. This CDR3 has 15 residues. The CDR3 DNA is TGTGCCAGCAGTCCACTAGCGGGGGGGCCCTACGAGCAGTACTTC. Residues: CASSPLAGGPYEQYF.

The chain recombines TRBV7-9 with TRBJ2-7; 8 nucleotides line up with TRBD1. This CDR3 comprises 14 residues. J lost 3 bases, V lost 1 base, and 2 bases had no gene match. From germline, CDR1 is SEHNR and CDR2 FQNEAQ (reference sequence). CDR3 nucleotides: TGTGCCAGCAGCTTAGGGGACAGGTTCTACGAGCAGTACTTC. This translates into CASSLGDRFYEQYF.

CDR3 sequence: CSAGAGGGPQHF. CDR3 sequence (DNA): TGCAGCGCGGGGGCGGGCGGCGGGCCCCAGCATTTT. This rearrangement joins TRBV29-1 to TRBJ1-5; D perhaps matches TRBD1 (6 bases). V lost 7 bases to trimming and J lost 9 bases, with 16 bases between them. This CDR3 has 12 residues. Germline V lookup: CDR1 SQVTM, CDR2 ANQGSEA.

The V gene is TRBV9, the J gene TRBJ1-1; D remains ambiguous. V was trimmed by 4 bases and J by 6 bases, leaving 16 bases between them. The CDR3 has 14 residues. Germline assignment: CDR1 SGDLS and CDR2 YYNGEE. Written as DNA, the CDR3 is TGTGCCAGCAGCCCCCAGATGGCGGTGGCTGAAGCTTTCTTT. Protein: CASSPQMAVAEAFF.

The chain couples TRBV6-1 to TRBJ1-6, with TRBD1 matching over 9 bases. The V gene end was trimmed by 7 bases and the J gene end by 9 bases; junction bases not matched to a gene: 7. Germline assignment: CDR1 MNHNS and CDR2 SASEGT. The CDR3 covers 14 residues. The CDR3 is CASKTGTGSSPLHF. The CDR3 bases are TGTGCCAGCAAGACGGGGACAGGGTCTTCACCCCTCCACTTT.

This clone has just one count. The CDR3, as DNA: TGTGCCAGTAGTGCCCCGACTGGAGGGCGCGAAAAACTGTTTTTT. Encoded protein: CASSAPTGGREKLFF. V usage is TRBV19 and J usage is TRBJ1-4; D remains unclear. V lost 5 bases and J 8 bases, leaving 18 bases between the germline ends. There are 15 residues in the CDR3. Looked up from germline, CDR1 is LNHDA and CDR2 is SQIVND (reference sequence).